A selection of T cell receptor beta chains follows, all from one sample in a study of T cells in Graves' hyperthyroidism and ophthalmopathy. TCRdb re-called the multiplex PCR reads with MiXCR, one entry per CDR3 protein. The repertoire consists of about 400,000 distinct CDR3 sequences, with around 15% occurring once and the leading ten covering 25% to 30%. Sequencing was done on a sample of blood. All receptors derive from a man over 45 with Graves' ophthalmopathy. Each CDR3 is given with its conserved first and last residue. The order of the fields is D gene, V gene, J gene, clone size, CDR3 protein, CDR3 DNA. A D gene is named only where the DNA matches it firmly. Size is stated for part of the rows, as once, few or many counts, or as a class when the clone is expanded.

-,TRBV2,TRBJ2-7,many,CASRRYEQYF,TGTGCCAGCAGACGATACGAGCAGTACTTC
-,TRBV12-3/TRBV12-4,TRBJ1-4,many,CASSSIETNEKLFF,TGTGCCAGCAGTTCGATAGAAACTAATGAAAAACTGTTTTTT
-,TRBV2,TRBJ2-1,many,CASSEDLARGDFEQFF,TGTGCCAGCAGTGAAGACTTGGCTAGGGGGGATTTTGAGCAGTTCTTC
TRBD2,TRBV20-1,TRBJ2-3,many,CSAQAGTSTDTQYF,TGCAGTGCCCAAGCGGGGACTAGCACAGATACGCAGTATTTT
TRBD1,TRBV9,TRBJ2-2,-,CASSDGQVETGELFF,TGTGCCAGCAGCGATGGACAGGTGGAAACCGGGGAGCTGTTTTTT
-,TRBV5-1,TRBJ2-7,many,CASSTGQTSGYEQYF,TGCGCCAGCAGCACCGGACAGACCTCCGGATACGAGCAGTACTTC
TRBD1,TRBV19,TRBJ2-5,many,CASRNRDSDPWRPETQYF,TGTGCCAGTAGGAACCGGGACAGCGACCCGTGGCGGCCAGAGACCCAGTACTTC
-,TRBV7-7,TRBJ2-2,few,CASSSSGSGELFF,TGTGCTAGCAGTTCTTCAGGGAGCGGGGAGCTGTTTTTT
TRBD1,TRBV5-1,TRBJ2-5,-,CASSLEGRGETQYF,TGCGCCAGCAGCTTGGAAGGCAGGGGGGAGACCCAGTACTTC
-,TRBV6-5,TRBJ2-3,few,CASSYSRGVRTDTQYF,TGTGCCAGCAGTTACTCGAGGGGGGTTCGCACAGATACGCAGTATTTT
TRBD1,TRBV6-1,TRBJ2-5,many,CAIKTGTEETQYF,TGTGCCATAAAGACAGGGACAGAAGAGACCCAGTACTTC
TRBD1,TRBV7-3,TRBJ2-7,many,CASSLDRGGFYEQYF,TGTGCCAGCAGCTTAGACAGGGGCGGTTTTTACGAGCAGTACTTC
TRBD2,TRBV12-3/TRBV12-4,TRBJ2-7,few,CASRTSGRAGEQYF,TGTGCCAGCAGGACTAGCGGGAGGGCCGGCGAGCAGTACTTC
TRBD2,TRBV20-1,TRBJ2-3,many,CSARTSGMSDTQYF,TGCAGTGCTAGGACTAGCGGGATGTCAGATACGCAGTATTTT
-,TRBV28,TRBJ1-3,few,CASSPGTDAGDF,TGTGCCAGCAGTCCGGGGACGGATGCCGGGGATTTT
-,TRBV5-4,TRBJ1-2,many,CASSSGGGSNYGYTF,TGTGCCAGCAGCTCCGGGGGGGGGAGTAACTATGGCTACACCTTC
-,TRBV2,TRBJ1-5,-,CASSEYGKGNQPQHF,TGTGCCAGCAGTGAATATGGCAAAGGGAATCAGCCCCAGCATTTT
TRBD2,TRBV13,TRBJ2-1,-,CASSADLAGGTYNEQFF,TGTGCCAGCAGCGCCGATCTAGCGGGAGGGACCTACAATGAGCAGTTCTTC
-,TRBV7-2,TRBJ2-7,-,CASSFRASGYEQYF,TGTGCCAGCAGCTTCAGGGCTTCAGGCTACGAGCAGTACTTC
-,TRBV7-6,TRBJ2-2,-,CASSLGALGGGELFF,TGTGCCAGCAGCTTAGGAGCCCTAGGGGGCGGGGAGCTGTTTTTT
TRBD2,TRBV3-1,TRBJ2-1,-,CASSQVGGGAILRANEQFF,TGTGCCAGCAGCCAAGTTGGGGGAGGGGCGATCTTGAGGGCCAATGAGCAGTTCTTC
-,TRBV3-1,TRBJ1-2,many,CASSQDEEESDGYTF,TGTGCCAGCAGCCAAGATGAGGAAGAGTCGGATGGCTACACCTTC
-,TRBV30,TRBJ2-3,-,CAWSVGSGPSTDTQYF,TGTGCCTGGAGTGTAGGCAGCGGACCTAGCACAGATACGCAGTATTTT
-,TRBV20-1,TRBJ2-2,-,CSARDPWGTGELFF,TGCAGTGCTAGGGACCCCTGGGGCACCGGGGAGCTGTTTTTT
TRBD2,TRBV28,TRBJ2-7,-,CASSPALAGSGPYEQYF,TGTGCCAGCAGTCCCGCACTAGCGGGGAGTGGCCCCTACGAGCAGTACTTC
TRBD2,TRBV28,TRBJ2-5,many,CASSPTSVGETQYF,TGTGCCAGCAGTCCTACTAGCGTTGGAGAGACCCAGTACTTC
-,TRBV5-6,TRBJ1-6,few,CASSFLAGGNNSPLHF,TGTGCCAGCAGCTTCCTTGCCGGGGGCAATAATTCACCCCTCCACTTT
-,TRBV30,TRBJ2-2,many,CAWAIRNTGELFF,TGTGCCTGGGCTATTAGGAACACCGGGGAGCTGTTTTTT
-,TRBV7-3,TRBJ2-5,-,CASSYVGGWGETQYF,TGTGCCAGCAGCTATGTAGGAGGGTGGGGAGAGACCCAGTACTTC
-,TRBV9,TRBJ1-2,-,CASSVGGGGYYGYTF,TGTGCCAGCAGCGTAGGTGGAGGGGGGTACTATGGCTACACCTTC
-,TRBV7-9,TRBJ2-5,-,CASSLSVRGETQYF,TGTGCCAGCAGCTTATCGGTTCGGGGAGAGACCCAGTACTTC